The text below deals with one TCR beta chain. Its antigen remains unknown. Some clones are missing from TCRdb's copy, which holds only in-frame ones; the method was immunoSEQ multiplex PCR. The sample yields more than 250,000 clones, about nine tenths seen once. Between the trimmed V and J ends, which lost 10 bases and 3 bases, there was a span of 13 bases. The CDR3 totals 12 residues. Per the germline V gene, CDR1 is LNHDA and CDR2 is SQIVND (reference sequence). The donors were members of the validation cohort comprising some 130 subjects, separate from the roughly 640-subject first cohort. These data belong to a study of cytomegalovirus exposure and HLA in healthy donors. Study-level results: Subsequent analysis found a tendency for first-cohort TCR clusters to co-occur within the 120 or so validation repertoires. It was 150 to 200 TCR beta chains that were listed as cytomegalovirus-associated. For cytomegalovirus status, the classifier reportedly gave diagnoses with high specificity and sensitivity.

This chain connects TRBV19 to TRBJ2-7; D is unclear. The TCR was taken from a woman aged 18-29 years in good health and CMV-seronegative. The sample comprised PBMCs. CDR3 residues: CATGPDIYEQYF. Here the CDR3 DNA reads TGTGCCACCGGCCCCGACATCTACGAGCAGTACTTC. The entire variable domain, with the rest obtained from reference TRBV19 and TRBJ2-7, is as follows: DGGITQSPKYLFRKEGQNVTLSCEQNLNHDAMYWYRQDPGQGLRLIYYSQIVNDFQKGDIAEGYSVSREKKESFPLTVTSAQKNPTAFYLCATGPDIYEQYFGPGTRLTVT.